This T cell receptor beta chain was recorded in a study of Graves' ophthalmopathy and Graves' hyperthyroidism. Study-level information: Hyperthyroidism counted as stable given no ophthalmopathy within 18 months of follow-up.

Findings and caveats of the study: For predicting ophthalmopathy progression, the model had 70.59% sensitivity and 72.22% specificity.

As for this clonotype: Its antigen is currently unknown.

As the template, RNA transcripts were used to amplify TCR beta CDR3 regions. Second-round multiplex PCR came after first-round RT-PCR with HTBI primers. Each CDR3 protein gets one entry after TCRdb re-called the multiplex PCR reads with MiXCR. The data hold over a million distinct CDR3 sequences, with about 38% observed a single time. Patients were excluded if they had other autoimmune diseases or uncontrolled infections, and likewise if pregnancy or lactation applied. The length of the CDR3 is 15 residues. Trimming at V came to 0 bases and at J to 4 bases, leaving 7 bases not matched to a gene. The germline gives CDR1 SGHRS, CDR2 YFSETQ.

The chain recombines TRBV5-1 with TRBJ2-7; 7 bases fit TRBD2. This TCR derives from an adult man with Graves' hyperthyroidism. Specimen: peripheral blood or thyroid tissue (not recorded which). The CDR3 protein is CASSLGGLGGYEQYF. The CDR3, as DNA: TGCGCCAGCAGCTTGGGTGGACTCGGGGGGTACGAGCAGTACTTC. Using reference TRBV5-1 and TRBJ2-7 for the parts outside the CDR3, the full variable domain is KAGVTQTPRYLIKTRGQQVTLSCSPISGHRSVSWYQQTPGQGLQFLFEYFSETQRNKGNFPGRFSGRQFSNSRSEMNVSTLELGDSALYLCASSLGGLGGYEQYFGPGTRLTVT.